This T cell receptor (beta chain) was sequenced for a study of blood T cell repertoires in COVID-19. As for the study in general: Samples came from the United States, Italy and Spain, spanning acute and convalescent COVID-19. Nucleic acid was either cDNA or gDNA, and it came from T cells, B-cell-depleted T cells, or PBMCs.

Generated by immunoSEQ multiplex PCR, the TCRdb table keeps only in-frame clones and is missing some. This sample has roughly 270,000 clones, with 82% found just once. Study members were between roughly 18 and 100 years old and lived in some 22 US regions. This clone was seen once. This CDR3 is built from 12 residues. The ends were cut back, 7 bases at V and 7 bases at J, with 10 bases in the middle. Germline V gives CDR1 SGHAT, CDR2 FQNNGV. The V gene is TRBV11-2, the J gene TRBJ2-2; D ambiguous. The receptor was isolated from a man in his forties or fifties who had been exposed to COVID-19. The sequencing sample was made of PBMCs or T cells enriched from blood (not recorded which). CDR3 sequence: CASTFLVGELFF. The DNA for the CDR3 is TGTGCCAGCACCTTCCTCGTCGGGGAGCTGTTTTTT.